The 31 T cell receptor beta chains below come from one sample, sequenced in a study of blood T cell repertoires in COVID-19. The data were produced by immunoSEQ multiplex PCR, yet TCRdb's version contains in-frame clones alone and is incomplete. This sample carries 150,000 to 200,000 clones, roughly three quarters of them seen once, and the ten largest clones take less than 20%. Sequencing was carried out using PBMCs or T cells enriched from blood (not recorded which). The receptors here all came from a woman aged 50 to 60 with acute COVID-19.

The gene calls are TRBV28 and TRBJ1-1; 7 bases agree with TRBD1. Germline V lookup: CDR1 MDHEN, CDR2 SYDVKM. J lost 1 base, V lost 0 bases, and 11 bases had no gene match. This CDR3 is 18 amino acids long. The CDR3 protein is CASSLWRPRGDRNTEAFF. The DNA for the CDR3 is TGTGCCAGCAGTTTATGGAGGCCCAGGGGGGACAGGAACACTGAAGCTTTCTTT.

The rearrangement joins TRBV28 to TRBJ2-5; 8 bases agree with TRBD1. The CDR3 totals 15 residues. Germline CDR1 MDHEN, CDR2 SYDVKM. The trim removed 5 bases at V and 4 bases at J, leaving 9 bases unmatched. CDR3 bases: TGTGCCAGCAGTCACCCCCGGACAGGGCTAGAGACCCAGTACTTC. This codes for CASSHPRTGLETQYF.

This clone has more than one count but fewer than ten. V is TRBV9 and J is TRBJ1-4; 9 nucleotides agree with TRBD1. This CDR3 spans 15 amino acids. CDR1 is SGDLS, CDR2 YYNGEE, per germline. The V segment lost 2 bases and the J segment 3 bases; nucleotides outside the gene matches: 2. The CDR3 reads CASSVTGGPNEKLFF. The CDR3 bases are TGTGCCAGCAGCGTTACAGGGGGCCCTAATGAAAAACTGTTTTTT.

The chain joins TRBV4-2 to TRBJ2-5; tentatively, D is TRBD1 (6 bases). The V and J ends lost 1 base and 4 bases respectively, with 7 bases between them. The CDR3 has 13 amino acids. Per the germline V gene, CDR1 is LGHNA and CDR2 is YNFKEQ. CDR3 coding DNA: TGTGCCAGCAGCCAAGCCAGGGGAGAGACCCAGTACTTC. Its translation: CASSQARGETQYF.

This chain connects TRBV28 to TRBJ1-6; TRBD1 matches at 8 bases. Germline V gene data show CDR1 as MDHEN and CDR2 as SYDVKM. The CDR3 has 12 residues. V trimming: 11 bases; J trimming: 7 bases; junction bases outside the gene matches: 4. Written as DNA, the CDR3 is TGTGCCCTCGGACAGGGAAATTCACCCCTCCACTTT. It specifies CALGQGNSPLHF.

The genes are TRBV10-2 and TRBJ2-3; 9 positions match TRBD1. CDR3 length: 16 residues. The ends lost 7 bases at V and 0 bases at J; junction bases unmatched: 8. Per the germline V gene, CDR1 is WSHSY and CDR2 is SAAADI. CDR3 region: CASTLDRGTSTDTQYF. The CDR3 DNA is TGCGCCAGCACCTTGGACAGGGGCACTAGCACAGATACGCAGTATTTT.

The chain's CDR3 is CASSPGASQNTEAFF. The CDR3 DNA sequence: TGCGCCAGCAGCCCTGGGGCCTCCCAGAACACTGAAGCTTTCTTT. The J gene is TRBJ1-1, the V gene TRBV5-1, with a possible D match to TRBD1 (5 bases). Per germline, CDR1 SGHRS and CDR2 YFSETQ. The CDR3 loop spans 15 amino acids. Trimming took 4 bases from V and 1 from J, leaving 14 bases between them. Variable domain in full (rest from reference TRBV5-1 and TRBJ1-1): KAGVTQTPRYLIKTRGQQVTLSCSPISGHRSVSWYQQTPGQGLQFLFEYFSETQRNKGNFPGRFSGRQFSNSRSEMNVSTLELGDSALYLCASSPGASQNTEAFFGQGTRLTVV.

This chain uses TRBV2 with TRBJ1-3, with a possible D match to TRBD1 (5 bases). The germline gives CDR1 SNHLY, CDR2 FYNNEI. The CDR3 is 15 amino acids. Trimming pared 3 bases from V and 2 bases from J, leaving 11 bases between. The CDR3 DNA sequence: TGTGCCAGCAGTGAGCAGGGCTTGCCTGGAAACACCATATATTTT. As protein: CASSEQGLPGNTIYF.

The chain uses TRBV18 and TRBJ1-3, with 7 nucleotides matching TRBD1. Germline CDR1 is KGHSH and CDR2 is LQKENI. Trimming at V came to 1 base and at J to 4 bases, leaving 10 bases not matched to a gene. The CDR3 spans 17 residues. CDR3 amino acids: CASSPRSPTGAGNTIYF. CDR3 nucleotides: TGTGCCAGCTCACCACGTTCCCCTACAGGGGCCGGAAACACCATATATTTT.

The genes are TRBV19 and TRBJ2-6; unclear D gene. CDR3 length: 15 amino acids. Germline V gene sequence: CDR1 LNHDA, CDR2 SQIVND (reference sequence). The V end was cut by 3 bases, the J end by 4 bases, with 10 bases between. The CDR3 region has the DNA TGTGCCAGTAGTATGAAGGAGTCCGGGGCCAACGTCCTGACTTTC. Its translation is CASSMKESGANVLTF.

In its sample, this clone was seen a few times. The V gene is TRBV28, the J gene TRBJ2-7; D call uncertain. V was clipped by 7 bases and J by 3 bases, with 16 bases between them. This CDR3 region has 14 residues. Germline CDR1 reads MDHEN; CDR2 reads SYDVKM. The CDR3 nucleotides are TGTGCCAGCACCTTCCCCCTATCCCACTACGAGCAGTACGTC. Its protein is CASTFPLSHYEQYV.

The V call is TRBV15, the J call TRBJ1-4; D might be TRBD1 (5 bases). The CDR3 consists of 20 residues. Germline values: CDR1 LNHNV, CDR2 YYDKDF (reference sequence). Deletions cut 0 bases from V and 0 bases from J, with 20 bases between. The CDR3 DNA reads as TGTGCCACCAGCAGAGATCGGGATGGGGGGGTTCGGGCAACTAATGAAAAACTGTTTTTT. This codes for CATSRDRDGGVRATNEKLFF.

V is TRBV3-1 (or the pseudogene TRBV3-2) and J is TRBJ2-1, with 9 bases fitting TRBD2. The CDR3 is made up of 15 amino acids. The trim removed 4 bases at V and 4 bases at J, leaving 5 bases unmatched. CDR1 LGHDT and CDR2 YNNKEL come from the germline V gene (reference sequence). CDR3 bases: TGTGCCAGCAGCCCTCCTAGCGGGGTTTACAATGAGCAGTTCTTC. This sequence encodes CASSPPSGVYNEQFF.

This chain links TRBV6-5 with TRBJ2-7; 10 bases fit TRBD1. V was clipped by 6 bases and J by 5 bases; unmatched bases: 7. Germline assignment: CDR1 MNHEY and CDR2 SVGAGI. CDR3 length: 14 residues. The CDR3 loop reads CASSPRGQGNEQYV. The CDR3 DNA is TGTGCCAGCAGCCCCAGGGGACAGGGGAACGAGCAGTACGTC.

The chain joins TRBV24-1 to TRBJ2-4, with 11 bases matching TRBD1. After removal of 4 bases from V and 6 bases from J, the junction contained 4 bases not matched to a gene. The germline CDR1 and CDR2 sequences are KGHDR and SFDVKD. CDR3 size: 15 residues. CDR3 in amino acids: CATSEHGTGGNIQYF. The CDR3 DNA is TGTGCCACCAGTGAACACGGGACAGGGGGAAACATTCAGTACTTC.

The rearrangement joins TRBV14 to TRBJ1-4; 10 bases align to TRBD1. Germline CDR1 and CDR2: SGHDN and FVKESK. The CDR3 has 15 residues. V dropped 3 bases and J dropped 6; count of bases not matched to a gene: 4. CDR3 nucleotides: TGTGCCAGCAGCCACTGGACAGGGGGACATGAAAAACTGTTTTTT. Amino acid sequence: CASSHWTGGHEKLFF.

This chain links TRBV7-8 with TRBJ1-1; no reliable D call. The length of the CDR3 is 13 residues. CDR1 is SGHVS and CDR2 is FQNEAQ in the germline V gene. Trimming removed 2 bases at V and 7 bases at J, with 11 bases between. The CDR3 DNA reads TGTGCCAGCAGCTTAATCCAGGTCGGTGAAGCTTTCTTT. Residues: CASSLIQVGEAFF.

The chain uses TRBV5-1 and TRBJ1-2, with no clear D. CDR1 and CDR2 (germline): SGHRS, YFSETQ. V was cut by 5 bases and J by 6 bases, with 17 bases left in between. This CDR3 is 14 amino acids long. CDR3 protein: CASRTSPGDNGYTF. Written as DNA, the CDR3 is TGCGCCAGCAGGACCAGCCCAGGTGATAATGGCTACACCTTC. The variable domain in full, completed from reference TRBV5-1 and TRBJ1-2, reads KAGVTQTPRYLIKTRGQQVTLSCSPISGHRSVSWYQQTPGQGLQFLFEYFSETQRNKGNFPGRFSGRQFSNSRSEMNVSTLELGDSALYLCASRTSPGDNGYTFGSGTRLTVV.

The chain carries TRBV11-3 and TRBJ2-1, with D tentatively TRBD2 (6 bases). Germline V gives CDR1 SGHNT, CDR2 YENEEA. The CDR3 covers 15 residues. V lost 5 bases and J lost 6, with 17 bases in between. CDR3 residues: CASSPRDSPGNEQFF. For the CDR3, the DNA is TGTGCCAGCAGCCCCCGGGACTCTCCTGGCAATGAGCAGTTCTTC.

The gene calls are TRBV6-4 and TRBJ1-4, with 9 bases aligning to TRBD1. This CDR3 has 15 residues. Germline trimming cut 3 bases from V and 8 bases from J; bases unmatched to any gene: 7. Germline V CDR1 and CDR2: MRHNA, SNTAGT. The DNA of the CDR3 is TGTGCCAGCAGTGAAGCCGGGACAGGGCGAGAAAAACTGTTTTTT. Protein product: CASSEAGTGREKLFF.

The rearrangement uses TRBV5-1 and TRBJ1-1; 7 bases align to TRBD1. The CDR3 contains 14 residues. J was trimmed by 4 bases and V by 5 bases; bases with no gene match: 8. Germline CDR1 is SGHRS and CDR2 is YFSETQ. This CDR3 reads CASREGAGSTEAFF. CDR3 nucleotide sequence: TGCGCCAGCAGAGAGGGGGCAGGGAGCACTGAAGCTTTCTTT. Based on the CDR3 plus reference TRBV5-1 and TRBJ1-1, the full variable domain is KAGVTQTPRYLIKTRGQQVTLSCSPISGHRSVSWYQQTPGQGLQFLFEYFSETQRNKGNFPGRFSGRQFSNSRSEMNVSTLELGDSALYLCASREGAGSTEAFFGQGTRLTVV.

This clone was detected many times. The chain recombines TRBV20-1 with TRBJ2-7; 7 bases are shared with TRBD2. The ends lost 3 bases at V and 6 bases at J; junction bases unmatched: 2. CDR1 is DFQATT and CDR2 is SNEGSKA in the germline V gene (reference sequence). The CDR3 has 11 residues. CDR3 region: CSARGGSEQYV. The CDR3 bases are TGCAGTGCTAGGGGAGGGAGCGAGCAGTACGTC.

This clone was recorded once. The chain uses TRBV7-8 and TRBJ1-5; 9 bases align to TRBD1. The CDR3 consists of 16 residues. Trimming took 4 bases from V and 5 from J; bases not matched to a gene: 9. The V gene's germline CDR1 is SGHVS and CDR2 FQNEAQ. CDR3 loop: CASSSIVWTGDQPQHF. CDR3 nucleotides: TGTGCCAGCAGCTCAATTGTTTGGACAGGGGATCAGCCCCAGCATTTT.

This clone was detected a few times. The CDR3 DNA follows: TGTGCCAGCAGTGAAGGGACAGGGGCCGGGGAGCTGTTTTTT. Protein product: CASSEGTGAGELFF. This sequence joins TRBV6-1 and TRBJ2-2; 9 bases are a match to TRBD1. V shed 1 base, J shed 6 bases, and the junction held 0 bases outside the gene matches. CDR3 length equals 14 residues. Germline V gene lookup returns CDR1 MNHNS and CDR2 SASEGT.

The rearrangement uses TRBV28 and TRBJ1-5; maybe TRBD1 (5 bases). V lost 2 bases to trimming and J lost 7 bases, with 12 bases between them. The CDR3 is made up of 14 amino acids. The germline gives CDR1 MDHEN, CDR2 SYDVKM. CDR3 loop: CASSLRQGLQPQHF. The DNA for the CDR3 is TGTGCCAGCAGTTTAAGGCAGGGTTTACAGCCCCAGCATTTT.

This clone was found a few times. The V call is TRBV11-2, the J call TRBJ1-2; D is ambiguous. Trimming pared 1 base from V and 2 bases from J, leaving 5 bases between. Germline CDR1 reads SGHAT; CDR2 reads FQNNGV. The CDR3 loop spans 13 amino acids. The CDR3 is CASSLGQNYGYTF. CDR3 sequence (DNA): TGTGCCAGCAGCTTAGGCCAGAACTATGGCTACACCTTC.

V is TRBV7-9 and J is TRBJ1-2, with D unclear. The CDR3 has 14 residues. Germline V gives CDR1 SEHNR, CDR2 FQNEAQ (reference sequence). V dropped 5 bases and J dropped 3 bases, with 13 bases sitting between them. CDR3: CASSPLGGHYGYTF. CDR3 DNA: TGTGCCAGCAGCCCGCTCGGCGGGCACTATGGCTACACCTTC.

The chain combines TRBV4-3 with TRBJ1-2, with 7 bases fitting TRBD1. The ends lost 0 bases at V and 8 bases at J; junction bases unmatched: 9. The CDR3 length is 15 residues. CDR1 and CDR2 (germline): LGHNA, YSLEER. The CDR3 coding sequence is TGCGCCAGCAGCCAAGATCTGGGACACAGGGGAGGCTACACCTTC. Translation gives CASSQDLGHRGGYTF.

The genes are TRBV5-4 and TRBJ2-3, with D perhaps TRBD1 (5 bases). Trimming left V 2 bases short and J 1 base short, with 8 bases between. The CDR3 totals 14 residues. Looked up from germline, CDR1 is SGHNT and CDR2 is YYREEE (reference sequence). As DNA, the CDR3 is TGTGCCAGCAGCTTTCAGGGCGGCACAGATACGCAGTATTTT. This sequence encodes CASSFQGGTDTQYF.

This clone was found once. This chain joins TRBV25-1 and TRBJ1-2, with D maybe TRBD1 (5 bases). This CDR3 has 15 amino acids. With 2 bases removed from V and 6 bases from J, the gap between germline ends came to 16 bases. The V gene's germline CDR1 is MGHDK and CDR2 SYGVNS. CDR3 DNA sequence: TGTGCCAGCAGTGAACATAGAACGCAGGGCCATGGCTACACCTTC. Amino acid sequence: CASSEHRTQGHGYTF.

This chain uses TRBV4-2 with TRBJ1-5; D gene unclear. Germline CDR1 reads LGHNA; CDR2 reads YNFKEQ. The V gene lost 0 bases and the J gene lost 3 bases, with 9 bases spanning the gap. The CDR3 spans 15 residues. CDR3 amino acids: CASSQEAELNQPQHF. The CDR3, as DNA: TGTGCCAGCAGCCAAGAAGCGGAGCTCAATCAGCCCCAGCATTTT.